A selection of T cell receptor beta chains follows, all from one sample in a study of CD8+ T cells in alopecia areata. Sequencing used immunoSEQ multiplex PCR; TCRdb keeps in-frame clones, though not all of them. Of 130,000 or so clones listed, 70% to 90% are singletons. The starting material was CD8+ T cells sorted from blood, obtained at week 4, from a patient treated with tofacitinib. The receptors originated from a human donor with alopecia areata. CDR3s include the opening cysteine and the closing phenylalanine or tryptophan.

j_call,v_call,cdr3_aa
TRBJ2-2,TRBV5-1,CASSFTSAGELFF
TRBJ2-1,TRBV6-5,CASSYEGNEQFF
TRBJ2-1,TRBV11-2,CASSLGPVGWEQFF
TRBJ2-7,TRBV25-1,CASSEGLAGAHEQYF
TRBJ2-1,TRBV7-7,CASSQMASGGLYNEQFF
TRBJ2-1,TRBV5-1,CASSLSNEQFF
TRBJ2-2,TRBV29-1,CSVFSWRENTGELFF
TRBJ2-7,TRBV29-1,CSVEGQGGPYEQYF
TRBJ2-7,TRBV4-1,CASSQEGGSSYEQYF
TRBJ2-7,TRBV28,CASSLGTGVAYEQYF
NA,TRBV6-1,CASSGGGVQGPLYYEQYF
TRBJ2-1,TRBV29-1,CSVEDWDHQGGNEQFF
TRBJ2-5,TRBV6-5,CASSLQDFRGETQYF
TRBJ1-1,TRBV27,CASSLSYWTPNTEAFF
TRBJ2-3,TRBV27,CASSLGTRPTAHTDTQYF
TRBJ2-7,TRBV30,CAWSGDWTYEQYF
TRBJ2-3,TRBV27,CASRESARSGDTQYF
TRBJ2-7,TRBV29-1,CSVEIAGGSYEQYF
TRBJ2-7,TRBV7-9,CASSPRGDRDYYEQYF
TRBJ2-4,TRBV7-2,CASSLGRQGSAKNIQYF
TRBJ2-3,TRBV9,CASSVAEGDTQYF
TRBJ2-7,TRBV15,CATSRDRYGPTYEQYF
TRBJ2-7,TRBV7-2,CASSLEAGYHEQYF
TRBJ1-1,TRBV4-1,CASRETGNTEAFF
TRBJ1-1,TRBV29-1,CSVEDRGTEAFF
TRBJ2-1,TRBV6-1,CASSPATSGYNEQFF
TRBJ2-1,TRBV27,CASSSRMENNEQFF
TRBJ2-7,TRBV5-1,CASSPALGLAYEQYF
TRBJ2-3,TRBV2,CASVGLAGVPSTDTQYF
TRBJ2-1,TRBV5-4,CASSLVVNEQFF